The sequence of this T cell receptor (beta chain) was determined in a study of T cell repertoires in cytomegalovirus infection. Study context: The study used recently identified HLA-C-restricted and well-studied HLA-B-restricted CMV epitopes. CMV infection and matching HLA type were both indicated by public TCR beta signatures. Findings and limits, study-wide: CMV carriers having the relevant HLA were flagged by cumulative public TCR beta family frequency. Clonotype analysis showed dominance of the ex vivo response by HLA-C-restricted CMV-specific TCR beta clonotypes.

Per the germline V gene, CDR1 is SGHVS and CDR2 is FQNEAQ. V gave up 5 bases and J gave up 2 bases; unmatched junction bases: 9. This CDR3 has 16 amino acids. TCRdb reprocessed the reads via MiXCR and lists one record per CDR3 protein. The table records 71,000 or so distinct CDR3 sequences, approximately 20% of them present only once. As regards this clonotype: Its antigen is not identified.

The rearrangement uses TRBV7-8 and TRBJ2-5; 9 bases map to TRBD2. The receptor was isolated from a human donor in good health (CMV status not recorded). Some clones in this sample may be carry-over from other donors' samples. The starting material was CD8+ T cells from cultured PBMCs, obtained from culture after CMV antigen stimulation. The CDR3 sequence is CASSLEVAGAQETQYF. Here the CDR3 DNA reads TGTGCCAGCAGCCTAGAGGTAGCGGGGGCACAAGAGACCCAGTACTTC.